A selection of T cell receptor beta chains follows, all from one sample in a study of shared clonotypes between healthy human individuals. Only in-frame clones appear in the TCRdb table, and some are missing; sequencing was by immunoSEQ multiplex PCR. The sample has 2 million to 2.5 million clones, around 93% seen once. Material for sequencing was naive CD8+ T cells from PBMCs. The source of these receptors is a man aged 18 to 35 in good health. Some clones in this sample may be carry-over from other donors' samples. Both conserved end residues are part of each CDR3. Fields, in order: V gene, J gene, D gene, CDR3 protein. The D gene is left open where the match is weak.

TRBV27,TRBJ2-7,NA,CASSLSSGRYEQYF
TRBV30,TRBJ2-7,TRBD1,CAWCGTGSWEQYF
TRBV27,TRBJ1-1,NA,CASSPPGGRRTEAFF
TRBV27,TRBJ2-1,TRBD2,CASSLPRLAGFYNEQFF
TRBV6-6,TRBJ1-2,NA,CASTIGAVPRYGYTF
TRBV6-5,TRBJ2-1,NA,CASSYSPGNEQFF
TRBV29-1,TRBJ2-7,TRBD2,CSVKGTSGRAVYEQYF
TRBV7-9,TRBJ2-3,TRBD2,CASSPSGADTQYF
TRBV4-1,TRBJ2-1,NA,CASSPTQLTISYNEQFF
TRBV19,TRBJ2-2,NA,CASSIGGGNTGELFF
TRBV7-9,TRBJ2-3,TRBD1,CASSPIDRGEVDTQYF
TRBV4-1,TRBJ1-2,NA,CASSQDGKGANYGYTF
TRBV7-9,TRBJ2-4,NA,CASSLGAGESKNIQYF
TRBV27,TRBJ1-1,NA,CASSLLLNTEAFF
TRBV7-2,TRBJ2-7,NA,CASSLTRQSWEQYF
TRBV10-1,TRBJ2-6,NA,CASIRVVWGVPFSGANVLTF
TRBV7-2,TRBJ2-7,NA,CASSSRRTSSYEQYF
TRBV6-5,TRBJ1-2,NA,CASSYGTDGYTF
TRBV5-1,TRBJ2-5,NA,CASSSLGSRLQETQYF
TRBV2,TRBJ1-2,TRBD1,CASSGRDRGLGYTF
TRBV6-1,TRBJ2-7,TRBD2,CASSEAMTSGRPSYEQYF
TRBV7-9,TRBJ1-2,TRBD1,CASSARTGGGEGYTF
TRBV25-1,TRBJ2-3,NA,CASSEYGEADTQYF
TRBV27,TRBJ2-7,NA,CASSLSKGGEQYF
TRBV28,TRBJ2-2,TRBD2,CASSKGQVGLAGFPGELFF
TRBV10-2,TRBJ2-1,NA,CASSVGRAYNEQFF
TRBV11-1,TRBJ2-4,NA,CASSLRGAKNIQYF
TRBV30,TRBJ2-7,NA,CAWSVGGSGYEQYF
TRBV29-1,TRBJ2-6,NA,CSVVGRIGSGANVLTF
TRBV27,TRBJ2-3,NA,CASKLVDTQYF
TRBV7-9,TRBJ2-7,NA,CASSPPKRGTVSYEQYF
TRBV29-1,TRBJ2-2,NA,CSALHNTGELFF
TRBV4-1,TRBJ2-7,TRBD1,CASSQIRDRGGEQYF
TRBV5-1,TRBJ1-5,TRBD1,CATEANNRGRSNQPQHF
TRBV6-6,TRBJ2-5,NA,CASSYSGRQETQYF
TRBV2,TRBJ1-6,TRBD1,CASSDPGQSSPLHF